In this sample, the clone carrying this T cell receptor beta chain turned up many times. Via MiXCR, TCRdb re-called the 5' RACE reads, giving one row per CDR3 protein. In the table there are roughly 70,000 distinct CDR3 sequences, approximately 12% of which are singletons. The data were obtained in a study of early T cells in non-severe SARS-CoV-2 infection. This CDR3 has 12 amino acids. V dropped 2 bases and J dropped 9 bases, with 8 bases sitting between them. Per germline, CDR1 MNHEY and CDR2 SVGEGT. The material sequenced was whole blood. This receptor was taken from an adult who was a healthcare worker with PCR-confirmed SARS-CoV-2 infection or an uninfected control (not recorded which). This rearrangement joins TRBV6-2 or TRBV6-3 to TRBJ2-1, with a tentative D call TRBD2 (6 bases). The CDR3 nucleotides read TGTGCCAGCAGTTACATGGGGGGTGAGCAGTTCTTC. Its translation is CASSYMGGEQFF.